The 23 T cell receptor beta chains reported below all come from one sample, sequenced in a study of blood T cell repertoires in COVID-19. Clones were sequenced by immunoSEQ multiplex PCR, and TCRdb holds only the in-frame ones, with some missing. Of some 460,000 clones listed, around 89% are singletons. Sequencing was performed on peripheral blood. The receptors here all came from a young woman with acute or convalescent COVID-19.

The gene calls are TRBV15 and TRBJ2-3; D perhaps matches TRBD2 (6 bases). This CDR3 comprises 16 residues. Germline lookup yields CDR1 LNHNV and CDR2 YYDKDF (reference sequence). The V and J ends lost 0 bases and 1 base respectively, with 11 bases between them. CDR3 nucleotides: TGTGCCACCAGCAGAGATAGGGACTTACGCACAGATACGCAGTATTTT. Residues: CATSRDRDLRTDTQYF.

J is TRBJ1-2 and V is TRBV5-6; no clear D gene. V was trimmed by 1 base and J by 8 bases, leaving 9 bases between them. CDR1 is SGHDT, CDR2 YYEEEE, per germline. This CDR3 is 12 amino acids long. The CDR3 sequence is CASSLPLGGYTF. The CDR3 region has the DNA TGTGCCAGCAGCTTGCCCCTCGGGGGCTACACCTTC.

This chain links TRBV30 with TRBJ2-7; 9 bases are a match to TRBD1. The junction had 9 bases not matched to a gene; V was cut back by 8 bases and J by 4 bases. The germline V gene encodes CDR1 GTSNPN and CDR2 SVGIG (reference sequence). The CDR3 contains 13 residues. The CDR3 bases are TGTGCCAGTTCTCGGGACAGGGTTTACGAGCAGTACTTC. Translation gives CASSRDRVYEQYF. Variable domain in full (rest from reference TRBV30 and TRBJ2-7): SQTIHQWPATLVQPVGSPLSLECTVEGTSNPNLYWYRQAAGRGLQLLFYSVGIGQISSEVPQNLSASRPQDRQFILSSKKLLLSDSGFYLCASSRDRVYEQYFGPGTRLTVT.

The chain carries TRBV30 and TRBJ2-3, with D perhaps TRBD1 (6 bases). Germline assignment: CDR1 GTSNPN and CDR2 SVGIG (reference sequence). CDR3 length: 16 amino acids. V lost 3 bases, J lost 6 bases, and 22 bases lay in between. The CDR3 region is CAWSLVGRGPGDTQYF. The CDR3 DNA follows: TGTGCCTGGAGCCTAGTGGGCAGGGGCCCCGGGGATACGCAGTATTTT.

The count of this clone is one. The chain recombines TRBV29-1 with TRBJ2-7, with TRBD1 matching over 8 bases. Germline values: CDR1 SQVTM, CDR2 ANQGSEA. The CDR3 has 14 residues. J lost 0 bases, V lost 6 bases, and 7 bases had no gene match. CDR3 sequence (DNA): TGCAGCGTCCTGGGGGACAGGAGCTCCTACGAGCAGTACTTC. This sequence encodes CSVLGDRSSYEQYF.

The chain has TRBV5-1 and TRBJ2-2; 8 nucleotides line up with TRBD1. Unmatched junction bases numbered 9, after V lost 4 bases and J lost 4 bases. Germline values: CDR1 SGHRS, CDR2 YFSETQ. The CDR3 covers 16 residues. The CDR3 DNA follows: TGCGCCAGCAGCCAGAGCTCAGGGGGCGCCACCGGGGAGCTGTTTTTT. Protein: CASSQSSGGATGELFF.

The genes are TRBV4-1 and TRBJ1-5; TRBD1 matches 8 bases. Germline CDR1 reads MGHRA; CDR2 reads YSYEKL. CDR3 size: 16 residues. The trim removed 4 bases at V and 5 bases at J, leaving 10 bases unmatched. CDR3 sequence reads: CASSRTDRARDQPQHF. As DNA, the CDR3 is TGCGCCAGCAGCCGTACGGACAGGGCTCGGGATCAGCCCCAGCATTTT.

V usage is TRBV18 and J usage is TRBJ1-4; 7 positions match TRBD1. J gave up 8 bases and V 4 bases, and 10 bases lay outside the gene matches. Germline CDR1 is KGHSH and CDR2 is LQKENI. The CDR3 contains 15 residues. The CDR3 region is CASSQEGGLAEKLFF. In DNA, the CDR3 is TGTGCCAGCTCACAAGAAGGGGGCCTGGCAGAAAAACTGTTTTTT.

This chain uses TRBV2 with TRBJ2-7; 7 bases agree with TRBD2. Trimming took 8 bases from V and 4 from J; bases not matched to a gene: 2. CDR1 and CDR2 (germline): SNHLY, FYNNEI. The CDR3 length is 11 residues. The CDR3 coding sequence is TGTGCCAGCGGGGGGGTTTACGAGCAGTACTTC. Its translation is CASGGVYEQYF.

This clone was picked up one time. The rearrangement links TRBV29-1 to TRBJ2-7; the D gene is possibly TRBD2 (5 bases). Per the germline V gene, CDR1 is SQVTM and CDR2 is ANQGSEA. The CDR3 is 11 residues long. V shed 6 bases and J shed 5 bases, with 11 bases lying between them. Here the CDR3 reads CSVGGPNEQYF. CDR3 DNA: TGCAGCGTCGGAGGTCCCAACGAGCAGTACTTC.

This sequence joins TRBV19 and TRBJ2-3, with D possibly matching TRBD1 (6 bases). The germline CDR1 and CDR2 sequences are LNHDA and SQIVND (reference sequence). Deletions cut 7 bases from V and 5 bases from J, with 16 bases between. This CDR3 has 14 residues. This CDR3 reads CASTGQGRGDTQYF. The CDR3 nucleotides read TGTGCCAGTACGGGGCAGGGGAGAGGAGATACGCAGTATTTT.

This chain uses TRBV3-1 (or the pseudogene TRBV3-2) with TRBJ2-6; TRBD1 aligns across 9 bases. The CDR3 contains 17 residues. Germline CDR1 is LGHDT and CDR2 is YNNKEL (reference sequence). The V segment lost 4 bases and the J segment 1 base; nucleotides outside the gene matches: 5. This CDR3 reads CASSPDRGESGANVLTF. The CDR3 DNA reads as TGTGCCAGCAGCCCCGACAGGGGGGAGTCTGGGGCCAACGTCCTGACTTTC.

Notes on this clone: The sample holds other DNA sequences that translate to the same CDR3. The chain employs TRBV6-5 and TRBJ2-2; unclear D gene. Per the germline V gene, CDR1 is MNHEY and CDR2 is SVGAGI. This CDR3 comprises 12 residues. V was pared by 6 bases and J by 5 bases, with 7 bases between. For the CDR3, the DNA is TGTGCCAGCAGCTATGAAACCGGGGAGCTGTTTTTT. Its protein is CASSYETGELFF.

This clone was seen once. The V gene is TRBV4-1, the J gene TRBJ2-7; 7 bases are shared with TRBD1. CDR1 is MGHRA and CDR2 is YSYEKL in the germline V gene. The CDR3 runs to 14 residues. V shed 2 bases and J 1 base; nucleotides not matched to a gene: 2. CDR3 DNA sequence: TGCGCCAGCAGCCAACCGGGACAGTCCTACGAGCAGTACTTC. Translating gives CASSQPGQSYEQYF.

This clone was counted once. The J gene is TRBJ2-3, the V gene TRBV5-5, with 10 nucleotides matching TRBD1. Trimming removed 5 bases from V and 0 bases from J; junction bases left unmatched: 3. This CDR3 is built from 15 residues. Looked up from germline, CDR1 is SGHKS and CDR2 is YYEKEE (reference sequence). The CDR3 loop is CASSMGQGSTDTQYF. Written as DNA, the CDR3 is TGTGCCAGCAGTATGGGACAGGGGAGCACAGATACGCAGTATTTT.

This rearrangement joins TRBV5-8 to TRBJ2-7; D is unclear. This CDR3 region has 14 residues. Germline V gene data show CDR1 as SGHTS and CDR2 as YDEGEE. The V and J ends lost 4 bases and 3 bases respectively, with 14 bases between them. The CDR3 bases are TGTGCCAGCAGCCCACAGATCGTGAACTACGAGCAGTACTTC. Translation gives CASSPQIVNYEQYF.

The chain employs TRBV14 and TRBJ1-1; 8 bases are shared with TRBD1. Trimming took 1 base from V and 0 from J; bases not matched to a gene: 4. CDR1 SGHDN and CDR2 FVKESK come from the germline V gene. This CDR3 is built from 16 residues. The chain's CDR3 is CASSQVTGDMNTEAFF. CDR3 DNA: TGTGCCAGCAGCCAAGTGACAGGGGACATGAACACTGAAGCTTTCTTT.

The chain uses TRBV5-4 and TRBJ2-1; 7 bases map to TRBD2. The germline V gene has CDR1 SGHNT and CDR2 YYREEE (reference sequence). The CDR3 consists of 16 residues. V was clipped by 0 bases and J by 8 bases; unmatched bases: 11. In nucleotides, the CDR3 is TGTGCCAGCAGCTTGGGCGGGGGACCCCGCCCCGATGAGCAGTTCTTC. Translated: CASSLGGGPRPDEQFF.

In its sample, this clone was seen once. This chain connects TRBV9 to TRBJ1-5; possible D gene TRBD1, 6 bases. This CDR3 comprises 14 residues. CDR1 and CDR2 from the germline V gene are SGDLS and YYNGEE. V was cut by 0 bases and J by 5 bases, with 9 bases left in between. The CDR3 nucleotides read TGTGCCAGCAGCGTAGGACAGGCTGATCAGCCCCAGCATTTT. It is translated as CASSVGQADQPQHF.

The V and J genes are TRBV10-2 and TRBJ1-6; D call uncertain. The CDR3 runs 15 residues. V was clipped by 1 base and J by 6 bases, with 10 bases between them. In germline, CDR1 is WSHSY, CDR2 SAAADI. CDR3 nucleotides: TGCGCCAGCAGTGAGTGGAGGGATCGTAATTCACCCCTCCACTTT. Translating gives CASSEWRDRNSPLHF.

This sequence joins TRBV25-1 and TRBJ2-1; D may be TRBD1 (5 bases). The CDR3 extends over 12 amino acids. Germline V CDR1 and CDR2: MGHDK, SYGVNS. With 8 bases removed from V and 3 bases from J, the gap between germline ends came to 8 bases. The CDR3 coding sequence is TGTGCCAGCGGCCAGGGCTACAATGAGCAGTTCTTC. Translated, it gives CASGQGYNEQFF.

The chain has TRBV10-3 and TRBJ1-1; TRBD1 might be the D (6 bases). This CDR3 has 14 residues. Germline lookup yields CDR1 ENHRY and CDR2 SYGVKD. Trimming left V 6 bases short and J 1 base short, with 12 bases between. The CDR3 here is CAISQGHTNTEAFF. CDR3 DNA: TGTGCCATCAGCCAGGGACACACGAACACTGAAGCTTTCTTT.

The J gene is TRBJ2-5, the V gene TRBV7-6, with 8 bases identical to TRBD2. Germline trimming cut 4 bases from V and 5 bases from J; bases unmatched to any gene: 12. Germline CDR1 SGHVS, CDR2 FNYEAQ. The CDR3 totals 16 residues. The CDR3, as DNA: TGTGCCAGCAGCTCCACTTTTGGCGGGGGGACGGAGACCCAGTACTTC. Protein sequence: CASSSTFGGGTETQYF.